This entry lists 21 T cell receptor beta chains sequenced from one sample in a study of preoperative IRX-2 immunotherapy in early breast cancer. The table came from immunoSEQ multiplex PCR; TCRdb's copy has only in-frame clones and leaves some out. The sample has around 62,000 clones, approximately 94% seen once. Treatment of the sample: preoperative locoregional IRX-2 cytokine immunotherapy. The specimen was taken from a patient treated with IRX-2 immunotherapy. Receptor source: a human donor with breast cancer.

CDR3 sequence: CAGSSGQLRADTQYF. In DNA, the CDR3 is TGTGCCGGTAGTTCGGGACAGCTGCGAGCAGATACGCAGTATTTT. This chain uses TRBV28 with TRBJ2-3; 7 bases fit TRBD1. The germline CDR1 and CDR2 sequences are MDHEN and SYDVKM. Unmatched junction bases numbered 15, after V lost 11 bases and J lost 4 bases. The length of the CDR3 is 15 residues.

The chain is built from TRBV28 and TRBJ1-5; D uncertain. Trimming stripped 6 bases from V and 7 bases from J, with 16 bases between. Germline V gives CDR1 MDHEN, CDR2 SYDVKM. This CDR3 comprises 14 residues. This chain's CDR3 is CASSGVVVGQPQHF. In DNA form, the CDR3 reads TGTGCCAGCAGCGGGGTAGTGGTAGGACAGCCCCAGCATTTT.

The CDR3 DNA reads as TGTGCCAGCAGCTTGTCCGGGACAGGGTTCTACAATGAGCAGTTCTTC. Amino acids: CASSLSGTGFYNEQFF. The chain combines TRBV7-2 with TRBJ2-1, with TRBD1 matching 9 bases. J was trimmed by 3 bases and V by 3 bases; bases with no gene match: 6. The CDR3 is made up of 16 amino acids. Germline lookup yields CDR1 SGHTA and CDR2 FQGNSA.

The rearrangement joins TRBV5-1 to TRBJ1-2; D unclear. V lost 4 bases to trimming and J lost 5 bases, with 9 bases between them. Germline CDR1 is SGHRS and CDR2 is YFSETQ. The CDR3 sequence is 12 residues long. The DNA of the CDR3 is TGCGCCAGCAGCGTGAGTAGTTATGGCTACACCTTC. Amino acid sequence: CASSVSSYGYTF.

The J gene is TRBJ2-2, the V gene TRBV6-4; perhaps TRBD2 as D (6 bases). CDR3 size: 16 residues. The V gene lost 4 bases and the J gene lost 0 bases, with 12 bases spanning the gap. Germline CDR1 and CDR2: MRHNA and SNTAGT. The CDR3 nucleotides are TGTGCCAGCAGTGCCCATAGCGGAACGAACACCGGGGAGCTGTTTTTT. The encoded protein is CASSAHSGTNTGELFF.

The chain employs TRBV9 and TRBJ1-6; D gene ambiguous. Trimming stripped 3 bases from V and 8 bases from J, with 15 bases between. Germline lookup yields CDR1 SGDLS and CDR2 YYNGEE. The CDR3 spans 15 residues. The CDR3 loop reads CASSGYIGPHSPLHF. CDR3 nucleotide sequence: TGTGCCAGCAGCGGCTACATAGGGCCCCATTCACCCCTCCACTTT.

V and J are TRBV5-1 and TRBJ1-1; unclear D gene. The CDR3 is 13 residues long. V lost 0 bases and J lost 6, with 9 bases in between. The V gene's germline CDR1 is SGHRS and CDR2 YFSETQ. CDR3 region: CASSLEGSPEAFF. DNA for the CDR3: TGCGCCAGCAGCTTGGAAGGCAGCCCTGAAGCTTTCTTT.

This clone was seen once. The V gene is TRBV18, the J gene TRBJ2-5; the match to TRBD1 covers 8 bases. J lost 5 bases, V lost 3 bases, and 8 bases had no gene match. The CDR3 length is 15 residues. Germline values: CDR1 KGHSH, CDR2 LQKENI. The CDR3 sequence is CASSPLQGASETQYF. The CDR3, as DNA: TGTGCCAGCTCACCTCTCCAGGGGGCCTCGGAGACCCAGTACTTC.

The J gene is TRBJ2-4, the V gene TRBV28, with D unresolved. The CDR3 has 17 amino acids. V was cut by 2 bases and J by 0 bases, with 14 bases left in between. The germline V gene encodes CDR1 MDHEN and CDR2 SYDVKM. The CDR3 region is CASSLVGRLLAKNIQYF. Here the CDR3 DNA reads TGTGCCAGCAGTTTAGTCGGTCGGCTACTAGCCAAAAACATTCAGTACTTC.

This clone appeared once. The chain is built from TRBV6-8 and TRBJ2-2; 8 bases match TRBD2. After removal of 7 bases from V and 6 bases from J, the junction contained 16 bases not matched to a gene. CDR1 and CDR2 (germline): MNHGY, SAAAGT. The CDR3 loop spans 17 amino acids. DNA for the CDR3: TGTGCCAGCAACCAATACCCTACTAGCGGTTGGTCCGGGGAGCTGTTTTTT. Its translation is CASNQYPTSGWSGELFF.

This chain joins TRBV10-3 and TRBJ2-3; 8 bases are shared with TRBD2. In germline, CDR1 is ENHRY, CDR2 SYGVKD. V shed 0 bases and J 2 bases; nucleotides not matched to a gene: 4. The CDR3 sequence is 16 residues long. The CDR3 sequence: CAISESSGGVTDTQYF. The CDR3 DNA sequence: TGTGCCATCAGTGAGTCCTCGGGGGGGGTCACAGATACGCAGTATTTT.

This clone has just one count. In nucleotides, the CDR3 is TGTGCCAGCAGTGCCTCCGGGGAGAAACTGTTTTTT. Translating it yields CASSASGEKLFF. The genes are TRBV2 and TRBJ1-4; the D is unclear. CDR3 size: 12 residues. The V end lost 4 bases, the J end lost 11 bases, and 11 bases lay between the germline ends. Germline V gene data show CDR1 as SNHLY and CDR2 as FYNNEI.

CDR3 in amino acids: CASSPTIHGTQYF. The CDR3 DNA follows: TGTGCCAGCAGTCCCACAATTCATGGGACCCAGTACTTC. J is TRBJ2-5 and V is TRBV27; D not resolved. Trimming shortened V by 5 bases and J by 7 bases, and 14 bases separated the two germline ends. The length of the CDR3 is 13 residues. Germline V CDR1 and CDR2: MNHEY, SMNVEV (reference sequence).

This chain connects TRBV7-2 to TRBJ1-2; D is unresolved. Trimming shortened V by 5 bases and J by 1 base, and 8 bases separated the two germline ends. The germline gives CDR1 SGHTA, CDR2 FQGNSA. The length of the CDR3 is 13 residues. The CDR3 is CASSRTDNYGYTF. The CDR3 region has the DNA TGTGCCAGCAGCCGGACGGATAACTATGGCTACACCTTC. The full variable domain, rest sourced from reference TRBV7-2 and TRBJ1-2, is GAGVSQSPSNKVTEKGKDVELRCDPISGHTALYWYRQSLGQGLEFLIYFQGNSAPDKSGLPSDRFSAERTGGSVSTLTIQRTQQEDSAVYLCASSRTDNYGYTFGSGTRLTVV.

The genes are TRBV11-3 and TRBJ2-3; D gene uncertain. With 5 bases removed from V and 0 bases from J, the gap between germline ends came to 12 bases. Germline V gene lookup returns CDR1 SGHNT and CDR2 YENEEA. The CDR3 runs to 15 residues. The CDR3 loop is CASSAHGQSTDTQYF. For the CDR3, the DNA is TGTGCCAGCAGCGCCCACGGCCAGAGCACAGATACGCAGTATTTT.

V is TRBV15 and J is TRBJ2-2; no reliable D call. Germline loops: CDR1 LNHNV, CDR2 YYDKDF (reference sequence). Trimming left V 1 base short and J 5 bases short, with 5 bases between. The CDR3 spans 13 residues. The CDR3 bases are TGTGCCACCAGCAGAGTGGGGACCGGGGAGCTGTTTTTT. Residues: CATSRVGTGELFF. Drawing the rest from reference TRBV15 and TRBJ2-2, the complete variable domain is DAMVIQNPRYQVTQFGKPVTLSCSQTLNHNVMYWYQQKSSQAPKLLFHYYDKDFNNEADTPDNFQSRRPNTSFCFLDIRSPGLGDTAMYLCATSRVGTGELFFGEGSRLTVL.

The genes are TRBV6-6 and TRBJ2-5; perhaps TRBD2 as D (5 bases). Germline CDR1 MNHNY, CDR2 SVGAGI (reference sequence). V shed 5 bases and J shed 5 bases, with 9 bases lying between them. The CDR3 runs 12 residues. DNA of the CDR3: TGTGCCAGCAGTAACTGGAGGGAGACCCAGTACTTC. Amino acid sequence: CASSNWRETQYF.

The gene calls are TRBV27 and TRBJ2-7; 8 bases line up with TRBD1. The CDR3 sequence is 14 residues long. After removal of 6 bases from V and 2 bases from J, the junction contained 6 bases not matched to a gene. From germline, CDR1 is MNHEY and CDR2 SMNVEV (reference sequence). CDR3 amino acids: CASSKQGVAYEQYF. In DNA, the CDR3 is TGTGCCAGCAGCAAACAGGGGGTCGCCTACGAGCAGTACTTC.

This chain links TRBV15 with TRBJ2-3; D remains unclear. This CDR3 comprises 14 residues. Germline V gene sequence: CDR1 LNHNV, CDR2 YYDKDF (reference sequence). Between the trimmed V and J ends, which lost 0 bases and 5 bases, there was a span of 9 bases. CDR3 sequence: CATSRDYGVDTQYF. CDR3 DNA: TGTGCCACCAGCAGAGATTATGGAGTAGATACGCAGTATTTT.

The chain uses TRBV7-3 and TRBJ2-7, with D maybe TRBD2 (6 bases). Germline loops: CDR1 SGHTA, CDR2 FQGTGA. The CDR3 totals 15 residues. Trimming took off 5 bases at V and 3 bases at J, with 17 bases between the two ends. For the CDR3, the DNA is TGTGCCAGCAGCCCAGAGCTCGGAGGGGACTACGAGCAGTACTTC. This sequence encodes CASSPELGGDYEQYF.

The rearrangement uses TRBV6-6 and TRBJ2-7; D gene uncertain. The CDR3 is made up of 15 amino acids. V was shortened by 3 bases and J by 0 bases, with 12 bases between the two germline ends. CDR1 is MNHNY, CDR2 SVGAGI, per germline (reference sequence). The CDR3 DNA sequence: TGTGCCAGCAGTTATATTGGCGTAAACTCCTACGAGCAGTACTTC. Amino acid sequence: CASSYIGVNSYEQYF.